The rows below give T cell receptor beta chains drawn from one sample of a study of cytomegalovirus exposure and HLA in healthy donors. Repertoires were generated with immunoSEQ multiplex PCR, while TCRdb's copy carries only in-frame clones and drops some. The data contain around 160,000 clones, 84% of them seen just once; the ten biggest clones take up roughly a tenth. The source material was PBMCs. The origin of the receptors is a man younger than 40 in good health and CMV-seropositive. The conserved cysteine and the conserved F or W are not part of the CDR3 here.

CDR3aa: ASSWGGVEQY
j_gene: TRBJ2-7
v_gene: TRBV7-8
len: 10

CDR3aa: ASSPRGSYGYT
j_gene: TRBJ1-2
v_gene: TRBV28
len: 11

CDR3aa: ASSPRLAGGLYEQY
j_gene: TRBJ2-7
v_gene: TRBV19
len: 14

CDR3aa: ASSGNRANYGYT
j_gene: TRBJ1-2
v_gene: TRBV5-6
len: 12

CDR3aa: ASSPRAGETDTQY
j_gene: TRBJ2-3
v_gene: TRBV18
len: 13

CDR3aa: ASRTVEYEQY
j_gene: TRBJ2-7
v_gene: TRBV6-1
len: 10

CDR3aa: ASAPTGIDEQY
j_gene: TRBJ2-7
v_gene: TRBV5-1
len: 11

CDR3aa: ASRLAGVPDTQY
j_gene: TRBJ2-3
v_gene: TRBV5-1
len: 12

CDR3aa: ASSPDTGLYEQY
j_gene: TRBJ2-7
v_gene: TRBV5-1
len: 12

CDR3aa: ATGRDGRTQY
j_gene: TRBJ2-3
v_gene: TRBV6-5
len: 10

CDR3aa: ASSLWDSDNEQF
j_gene: TRBJ2-1
v_gene: TRBV5-1
len: 12

CDR3aa: ATSNTSGRSTDTQY
j_gene: TRBJ2-3
v_gene: TRBV15
len: 14

CDR3aa: ASSDGGSGNGADTQY
j_gene: TRBJ2-3
v_gene: TRBV6-4
len: 15

CDR3aa: AWSGDRSYGYT
j_gene: TRBJ1-2
v_gene: TRBV30
len: 11

CDR3aa: ASSIGLAGDPSEQF
j_gene: TRBJ2-1
v_gene: TRBV19
len: 14

CDR3aa: ASSYPRVTEAF
j_gene: TRBJ1-1
v_gene: TRBV7-9
len: 11

CDR3aa: ASSPIAGYNEQF
j_gene: TRBJ2-1
v_gene: TRBV7-2
len: 12

CDR3aa: ASSLGGDEQF
j_gene: TRBJ2-1
v_gene: TRBV5-4
len: 10

CDR3aa: AWDRENTEAF
j_gene: TRBJ1-1
v_gene: TRBV2
len: 10

CDR3aa: ASSFTSYEQF
j_gene: TRBJ2-1
v_gene: TRBV7-2
len: 10

CDR3aa: ASSPSGRGYEQY
j_gene: TRBJ2-7
v_gene: TRBV28
len: 12

CDR3aa: ASSSSPTGLGAAF
j_gene: TRBJ1-1
v_gene: TRBV27
len: 13